The clone carrying this T cell receptor (beta chain) was counted a single time. The sample belongs to a study of neoadjuvant anti-PD-1 for oral cavity cancer. Across the whole study: Before surgery, most patients got three to four biweekly 3 mg/kg nivolumab doses. Non-progressing patients received a fourth nivolumab dose near day 43, then surgery on days 50-56.

The data were produced by immunoSEQ multiplex PCR, yet TCRdb's version contains in-frame clones alone and is incomplete. The sample holds more than 10,000 clones, more than 60% seen once. These oral cavity squamous cell carcinomas were HPV-negative and locally advanced. Blood cells were analyzed directly, without culture or expansion. The trim removed 2 bases at V and 3 bases at J, leaving 12 bases unmatched. Germline lookup yields CDR1 GTSNPN and CDR2 SVGIG (reference sequence). The CDR3 is 17 amino acids. This chain connects TRBV30 to TRBJ1-5; 8 bases agree with TRBD1. The receptor comes from a person aged 40-85 years with oral cavity squamous cell carcinoma. Sequences were derived from PBMCs, sampled before nivolumab (anti-PD-1) treatment. CDR3 bases: TGTGCCTGGAGTTCCCGGGTCAGGGGGCGGGTCAATCAGCCCCAGCATTTT. Translation gives CAWSSRVRGRVNQPQHF.